A selection of T cell receptor beta chains follows, all from one sample in a study of blood T cells in healthy people across ages. TCRdb used MiXCR to reprocess the 5' RACE reads, holding one entry per CDR3 protein. Here the sample spans roughly 800,000 distinct CDR3 sequences, around 25% being singletons. This sample also appeared in a second study, on T cells of mothers and their children.

Sequencing input: blood. Receptor source: a boy aged 5-17 years in good health. Both conserved end residues are part of each CDR3. Fields, in order: J gene, D gene, V gene, clone size, CDR3 DNA, CDR3 protein. D genes are given only for firm matches. Size tells how often a clone was seen (once, few, many) or the class of an expanded clone, and some rows leave it out.

j_gene: TRBJ2-7
d_gene: TRBD2
v_gene: TRBV7-2
abundance: -
CDR3nt: TGTGCCAGCAGTCCCAGGTCCGGGGAGGGCAGGTACGAGCAGTACTTC
CDR3aa: CASSPRSGEGRYEQYF

j_gene: TRBJ2-5
d_gene: TRBD2
v_gene: TRBV9
abundance: -
CDR3nt: TGTGCCAGCAGCGTAGGGGTGATGGGAGGGGTCGGCTCCCAAGAGACCCAGTACTTC
CDR3aa: CASSVGVMGGVGSQETQYF

j_gene: TRBJ2-3
d_gene: -
v_gene: TRBV20-1
abundance: -
CDR3nt: TGCAGTGCTAGAATGGACACCACAGATACGCAGTATTTT
CDR3aa: CSARMDTTDTQYF

j_gene: TRBJ2-7
d_gene: -
v_gene: TRBV6-5
abundance: few
CDR3nt: TGTGCCAGCAGTTACTCGCCCGGGATCTACGAGCAGTACTTC
CDR3aa: CASSYSPGIYEQYF

j_gene: TRBJ1-1
d_gene: TRBD1
v_gene: TRBV29-1
abundance: -
CDR3nt: TGCAGCGCCGTACGGGACAGGAACACTGAAGCTTTCTTT
CDR3aa: CSAVRDRNTEAFF

j_gene: TRBJ2-7
d_gene: TRBD2
v_gene: TRBV7-2
abundance: few
CDR3nt: TGTGCCAGCAGCTTAGGGGCTAGCGGGGGGGCCGAGCAGTACTTC
CDR3aa: CASSLGASGGAEQYF

j_gene: TRBJ1-6
d_gene: -
v_gene: TRBV21-1
abundance: -
CDR3nt: TGTGCCAGCAGCAAAGCGACGGGACAGCTGAATTCACCCCTCCACTTT
CDR3aa: CASSKATGQLNSPLHF

j_gene: TRBJ2-1
d_gene: TRBD2
v_gene: TRBV2
abundance: -
CDR3nt: TGTGCCAATAGACTAGCGGGGGGCTACAATGAGCAGTTCTTC
CDR3aa: CANRLAGGYNEQFF

j_gene: TRBJ1-6
d_gene: -
v_gene: TRBV6-2/TRBV6-3
abundance: few
CDR3nt: TGTGCCAGCAGTCCAGGGCCGGGGAACTCACCCCTCCACTTT
CDR3aa: CASSPGPGNSPLHF

j_gene: TRBJ2-1
d_gene: -
v_gene: TRBV4-1
abundance: -
CDR3nt: TGCGCCAGCAGCCAAGGGGGTGGAGGGACACTCTCCTACAATGAGCAGTTCTTC
CDR3aa: CASSQGGGGTLSYNEQFF

j_gene: TRBJ1-6
d_gene: -
v_gene: TRBV28
abundance: -
CDR3nt: TGTGCCAGCAGAAGGGCCCGGAATTCACCCCTCCACTTT
CDR3aa: CASRRARNSPLHF

j_gene: TRBJ2-5
d_gene: -
v_gene: TRBV5-1
abundance: few
CDR3nt: TGCGCCAGCAGCAACGTCGGGGGTAGGGAGACCCAGTACTTC
CDR3aa: CASSNVGGRETQYF

j_gene: TRBJ1-4
d_gene: TRBD1
v_gene: TRBV7-2
abundance: -
CDR3nt: TGTGCCAGCAGCCCAGGGGGCGCGTTTGAAAAACTGTTTTTT
CDR3aa: CASSPGGAFEKLFF

j_gene: TRBJ2-1
d_gene: -
v_gene: TRBV4-3
abundance: many
CDR3nt: TGCGCCAGCAGCCAAGATACCAATTCGTACAATGAGCAGTTCTTC
CDR3aa: CASSQDTNSYNEQFF

j_gene: TRBJ2-2
d_gene: TRBD2
v_gene: TRBV9
abundance: few
CDR3nt: TGTGCCAGCGTTCCGGGACTAGAATCGGGCGGGGAGCTGTTTTTT
CDR3aa: CASVPGLESGGELFF

j_gene: TRBJ2-5
d_gene: TRBD1
v_gene: TRBV28
abundance: few
CDR3nt: TGTGCCAGCAGTTTCAGGGACAGAGGGACCCGGGAGACCCAGTACTTC
CDR3aa: CASSFRDRGTRETQYF

j_gene: TRBJ1-2
d_gene: -
v_gene: TRBV4-3
abundance: -
CDR3nt: TGCGCCAGCAGCCAAATTTCGGGGGGCGACTATGGCTACACCTTC
CDR3aa: CASSQISGGDYGYTF

j_gene: TRBJ2-1
d_gene: -
v_gene: TRBV29-1
abundance: -
CDR3nt: TGCAGCGTTGAAACTGCGCTCTACAATGAGCAGTTCTTC
CDR3aa: CSVETALYNEQFF

j_gene: TRBJ2-2
d_gene: -
v_gene: TRBV24-1
abundance: -
CDR3nt: TGTGCCACCAGTGATTTTCGAGGCACCGGGGAGCTGTTTTTT
CDR3aa: CATSDFRGTGELFF

j_gene: TRBJ2-1
d_gene: -
v_gene: TRBV7-3
abundance: -
CDR3nt: TGTGCCAGCAGCTTAAATCTTCGGGAGCAGTTCTTC
CDR3aa: CASSLNLREQFF

j_gene: TRBJ2-7
d_gene: -
v_gene: TRBV5-1
abundance: -
CDR3nt: TGCGCCAGCAGCTTACAGGCGGGCGAGCAGTACTTC
CDR3aa: CASSLQAGEQYF

j_gene: TRBJ2-1
d_gene: -
v_gene: TRBV14
abundance: -
CDR3nt: TGTGCCAGCAGCGCCCAGGGGCTAGTTCCAAGTGAGCAGTTCTTC
CDR3aa: CASSAQGLVPSEQFF

j_gene: TRBJ2-1
d_gene: TRBD2
v_gene: TRBV28
abundance: -
CDR3nt: TGTGCCAGCAGTTCCGGGACTAGCGGGAGGGAAGAAGAGCAGTTCTTC
CDR3aa: CASSSGTSGREEEQFF

j_gene: TRBJ2-7
d_gene: -
v_gene: TRBV5-6
abundance: -
CDR3nt: TGTGCCAGCAGCCCCGCGGACGGTTCCTACGAGCAGTACTTC
CDR3aa: CASSPADGSYEQYF

j_gene: TRBJ2-1
d_gene: TRBD2
v_gene: TRBV6-5
abundance: -
CDR3nt: TGTGCCAGCAGTAGCGGGGTGAAGCAGTTCTTC
CDR3aa: CASSSGVKQFF

j_gene: TRBJ2-5
d_gene: TRBD2
v_gene: TRBV6-1
abundance: -
CDR3nt: TGTGCCAGCAGTACTAGCGCGGGGGAGACCCAGTACTTC
CDR3aa: CASSTSAGETQYF

j_gene: TRBJ1-5
d_gene: -
v_gene: TRBV10-3
abundance: -
CDR3nt: TGTGCCATCAGTAAGTCCCTAGACAGCTATAGCAATCAGCCCCAGCATTTT
CDR3aa: CAISKSLDSYSNQPQHF

j_gene: TRBJ2-1
d_gene: TRBD2
v_gene: TRBV10-3
abundance: -
CDR3nt: TGTGCCATTAGACTAGCTGGGAATGAGCAGTTCTTC
CDR3aa: CAIRLAGNEQFF

j_gene: TRBJ1-4
d_gene: -
v_gene: TRBV6-1
abundance: -
CDR3nt: TGTGCCACCAAACACCCCAATCAAGCGTCGGGCGAAAAACTGTTTTTT
CDR3aa: CATKHPNQASGEKLFF

j_gene: TRBJ2-5
d_gene: -
v_gene: TRBV21-1
abundance: -
CDR3nt: TGTGCCAGCAGCAAAAGGGACAGGGGAGTGGAGACCCAGTACTTC
CDR3aa: CASSKRDRGVETQYF

j_gene: TRBJ2-5
d_gene: -
v_gene: TRBV6-2/TRBV6-3
abundance: -
CDR3nt: TGTGCCAGCAGTTACAGGGAGACTGCGGAGACCCAGTACTTC
CDR3aa: CASSYRETAETQYF

j_gene: TRBJ2-7
d_gene: TRBD2
v_gene: TRBV13
abundance: -
CDR3nt: TGCGCCGGCAGCTCGGGACTAGCGGGTGAGCAGTACTTC
CDR3aa: CAGSSGLAGEQYF

j_gene: TRBJ2-7
d_gene: -
v_gene: TRBV10-3
abundance: -
CDR3nt: TGTGCCATCAGTGATGGACAGAAGTACGAGCAGTACTTC
CDR3aa: CAISDGQKYEQYF